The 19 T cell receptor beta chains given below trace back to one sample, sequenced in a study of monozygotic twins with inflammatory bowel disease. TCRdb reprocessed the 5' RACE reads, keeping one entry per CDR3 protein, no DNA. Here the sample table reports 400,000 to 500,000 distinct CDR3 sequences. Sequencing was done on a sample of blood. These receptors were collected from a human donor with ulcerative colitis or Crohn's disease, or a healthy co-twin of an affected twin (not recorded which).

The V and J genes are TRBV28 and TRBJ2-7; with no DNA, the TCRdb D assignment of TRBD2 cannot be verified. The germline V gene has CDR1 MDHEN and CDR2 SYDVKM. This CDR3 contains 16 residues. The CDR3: CASSLSGTSGRYEQYF.

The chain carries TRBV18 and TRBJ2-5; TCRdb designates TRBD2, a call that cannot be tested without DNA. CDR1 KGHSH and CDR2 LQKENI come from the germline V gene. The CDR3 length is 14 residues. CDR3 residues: CASSPQLAGETQYF.

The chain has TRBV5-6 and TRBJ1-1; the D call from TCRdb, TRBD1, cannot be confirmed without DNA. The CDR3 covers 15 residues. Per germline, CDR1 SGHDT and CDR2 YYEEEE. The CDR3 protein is CASSWALQGIAEAFF.

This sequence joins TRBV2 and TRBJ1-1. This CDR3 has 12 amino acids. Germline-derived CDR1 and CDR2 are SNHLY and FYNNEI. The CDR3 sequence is CASSVSPIEAFF. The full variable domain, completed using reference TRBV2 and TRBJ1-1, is EPEVTQTPSHQVTQMGQEVILRCVPISNHLYFYWYRQILGQKVEFLVSFYNNEISEKSEIFDDQFSVERPDGSNFTLKIRSTKLEDSAMYFCASSVSPIEAFFGQGTRLTVV.

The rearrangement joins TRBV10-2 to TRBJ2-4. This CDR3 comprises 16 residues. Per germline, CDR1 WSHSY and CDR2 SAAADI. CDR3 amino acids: CASSESDRLAKNIQYF.

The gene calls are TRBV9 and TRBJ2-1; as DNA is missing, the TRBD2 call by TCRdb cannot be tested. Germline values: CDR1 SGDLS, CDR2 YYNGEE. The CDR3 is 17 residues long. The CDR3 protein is CASSVVGGREVGNEQFF.

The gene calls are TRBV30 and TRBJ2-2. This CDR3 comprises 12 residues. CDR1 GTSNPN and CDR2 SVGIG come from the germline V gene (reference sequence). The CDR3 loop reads CAWKSDTGELFF.

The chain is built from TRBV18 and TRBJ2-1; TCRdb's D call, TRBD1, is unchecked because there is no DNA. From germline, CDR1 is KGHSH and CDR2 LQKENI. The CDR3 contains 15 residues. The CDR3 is CASSPFMTDYNEQFF. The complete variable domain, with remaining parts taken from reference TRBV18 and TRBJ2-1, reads NAGVMQNPRHLVRRRGQEARLRCSPMKGHSHVYWYRQLPEEGLKFMVYLQKENIIDESGMPKERFSAEFPKEGPSILRIQQVVRGDSAAYFCASSPFMTDYNEQFFGPGTRLTVL.

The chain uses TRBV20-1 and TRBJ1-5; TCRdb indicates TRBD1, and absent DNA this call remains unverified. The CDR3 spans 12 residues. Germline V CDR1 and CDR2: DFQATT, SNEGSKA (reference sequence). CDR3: CSASRRGQPQHF.

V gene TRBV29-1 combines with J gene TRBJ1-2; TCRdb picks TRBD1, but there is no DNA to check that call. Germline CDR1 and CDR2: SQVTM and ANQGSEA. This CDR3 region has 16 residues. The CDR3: CSVETFLTVTRYGYTF. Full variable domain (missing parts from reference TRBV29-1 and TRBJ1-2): SAVISQKPSRDICQRGTSLTIQCQVDSQVTMMFWYRQQPGQSLTLIATANQGSEATYESGFVIDKFPISRPNLTFSTLTVSNMSPEDSSIYLCSVETFLTVTRYGYTFGSGTRLTVV.

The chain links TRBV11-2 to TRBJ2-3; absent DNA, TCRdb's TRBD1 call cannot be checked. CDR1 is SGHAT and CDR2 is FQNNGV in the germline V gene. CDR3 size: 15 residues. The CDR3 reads CASSPLRTGTDTQYF.

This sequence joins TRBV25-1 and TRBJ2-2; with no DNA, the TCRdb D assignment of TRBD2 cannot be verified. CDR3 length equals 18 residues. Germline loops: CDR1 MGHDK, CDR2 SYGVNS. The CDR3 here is CASSENVLTSGNTGELFF.

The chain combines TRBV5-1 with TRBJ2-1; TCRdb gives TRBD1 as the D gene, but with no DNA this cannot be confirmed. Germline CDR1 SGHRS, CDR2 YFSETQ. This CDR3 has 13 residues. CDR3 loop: CASSSDGGNEQFF.

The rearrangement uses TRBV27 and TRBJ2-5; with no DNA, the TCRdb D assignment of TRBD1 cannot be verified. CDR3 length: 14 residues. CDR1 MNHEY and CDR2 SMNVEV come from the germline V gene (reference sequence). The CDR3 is CASSLKQGTETQYF.

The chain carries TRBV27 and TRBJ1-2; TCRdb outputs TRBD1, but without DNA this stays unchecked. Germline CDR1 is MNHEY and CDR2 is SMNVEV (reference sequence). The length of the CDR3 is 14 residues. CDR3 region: CASSFRQGAGGYTF.

CDR3 region: CSARDRPGVNTEAFF. The genes are TRBV20-1 and TRBJ1-1; the D call of TRBD1 rests on TCRdb alone, since no DNA is present to check it. The CDR3 has 15 amino acids. CDR1 is DFQATT and CDR2 is SNEGSKA in the germline V gene (reference sequence).

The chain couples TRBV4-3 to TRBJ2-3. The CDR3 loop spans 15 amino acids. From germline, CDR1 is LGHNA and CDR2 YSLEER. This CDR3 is CASRRRVVGSDTQYF.

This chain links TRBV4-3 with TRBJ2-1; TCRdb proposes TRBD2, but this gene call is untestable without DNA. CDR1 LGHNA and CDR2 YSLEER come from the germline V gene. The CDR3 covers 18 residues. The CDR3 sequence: CASSQDVVRLAGGNEQFF.

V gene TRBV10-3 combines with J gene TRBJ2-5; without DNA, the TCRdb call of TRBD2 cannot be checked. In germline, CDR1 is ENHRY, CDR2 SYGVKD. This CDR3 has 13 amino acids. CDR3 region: CAIRLAAGETQYF.